Presented here are 21 T cell receptor beta chains from one specimen sequenced in a study of blood T cell repertoires in COVID-19 (dated by TCRdb to 2020 to 2021). Library construction relied on the immunoSEQ multiplex PCR assay. TCRdb carries this immuneACCESS record with in-frame sequences only. Its versions omit some clonotypes, under half of them owing to an unresolved V gene in the studies checked, with the rest unexplained. The sample table records under 150,000 clones; 88% of these occur just once. The ten largest make up 6.5% to 10% of the sample. The source material was peripheral blood. The source is a woman in her sixties or seventies who had recovered from COVID-19.

The V and J genes are TRBV28 and TRBJ1-5; TRBD1 might be the D (5 bases). CDR1 MDHEN and CDR2 SYDVKM come from the germline V gene. Trimming took off 7 bases at V and 9 bases at J, with 13 bases between the two ends. The CDR3 covers 12 residues. The CDR3, as DNA: TGTGCCAGCACCTTAGGGGTGGGGCCCCAGCATTTT. This translates into CASTLGVGPQHF.

The chain links TRBV23-1 to TRBJ2-7; 8 bases are a match to TRBD2. TRBV23-1 is flagged as an ORF with uncertain function. V lost 11 bases and J lost 0; bases outside the gene matches: 3. This CDR3 has 12 residues. In DNA, the CDR3 is TGCGCCCCGGGGGGGGGCTCCTACGAGCAGTACTTC. This encodes CAPGGGSYEQYF.

The chain recombines TRBV12-3 or TRBV12-4 with TRBJ1-2, with 8 bases that match TRBD1. The junction had 4 bases not matched to a gene; V was cut back by 5 bases and J by 8 bases. The CDR3 has 12 residues. The chain's CDR3 is CASSLTGVGYTF. CDR3 sequence (DNA): TGTGCCAGCAGTCTGACAGGGGTCGGCTACACCTTC.

The chain couples TRBV4-1 to TRBJ2-1, with 7 nucleotides matching TRBD1. Germline CDR1 and CDR2: MGHRA and YSYEKL. With V trimmed by 2 bases and J by 3 bases, 10 bases remained unmatched. The CDR3 is made up of 17 amino acids. DNA for the CDR3: TGCGCCAGCAGCCAACCCCGGACAGGAAAATACTACAATGAGCAGTTCTTC. Amino acids: CASSQPRTGKYYNEQFF.

This chain connects TRBV5-1 to TRBJ2-1; D is perhaps TRBD1 (5 bases). The CDR3 is made up of 15 amino acids. Germline CDR1 is SGHRS and CDR2 is YFSETQ. Trimming cost V 2 bases and J 0 bases, with 9 bases left between them. The CDR3 bases are TGCGCCAGCAGCTTTCAGGGAAGCTCCTACAATGAGCAGTTCTTC. This encodes CASSFQGSSYNEQFF.

This rearrangement joins TRBV9 to TRBJ1-4, with D hard to call. Trimming cost V 1 base and J 3 bases, with 4 bases left between them. This CDR3 region has 13 residues. Germline V gene data show CDR1 as SGDLS and CDR2 as YYNGEE. CDR3 amino acids: CASSVSANEKLFF. DNA for the CDR3: TGTGCCAGCAGCGTATCGGCTAATGAAAAACTGTTTTTT.

The chain joins TRBV18 to TRBJ2-2, with D perhaps TRBD1 (5 bases). Germline-derived CDR1 and CDR2 are KGHSH and LQKENI. The germline V and J ends were trimmed by 3 bases and 3 bases, with 17 bases remaining between them. The CDR3 loop spans 17 amino acids. In DNA form, the CDR3 reads TGTGCCAGCTCACCTACGGCAAATGACAGACACACCGGGGAGCTGTTTTTT. Amino acid sequence: CASSPTANDRHTGELFF.

As to this clone: One junction end does not reproduce the germline sequence, and a read error may be involved. This sequence joins TRBV19 and TRBJ2-5; tentative D call: TRBD1 (6 bases). The CDR3 runs to 15 residues. Germline assignment: CDR1 LNHDA and CDR2 SQIVND (reference sequence). CDR3 sequence reads: CASSIRGGVVETQYF. The CDR3 nucleotides are TGTGCCAGCAGTATCAGGGGTGGGGTGGTGGAGACCCAGTACTTC.

The genes are TRBV18 and TRBJ1-2; D is uncertain. Germline V lookup: CDR1 KGHSH, CDR2 LQKENI. The CDR3 runs to 14 residues. Trimming took 3 bases from V and 0 from J, leaving 8 bases between them. CDR3 coding DNA: TGTGCCAGCTCACCCAGACTGTCTAACTATGGCTACACCTTC. This encodes CASSPRLSNYGYTF.

The V gene is TRBV7-2, the J gene TRBJ2-1; D possibly corresponds to TRBD1 (5 bases). Germline loops: CDR1 SGHTA, CDR2 FQGNSA. Trimming removed 5 bases from V and 0 bases from J, with 8 bases in between. The CDR3 contains 14 residues. The CDR3: CASSQGLSYNEQFF. CDR3 nucleotides: TGTGCCAGCAGCCAGGGCCTCTCCTACAATGAGCAGTTCTTC.

The chain combines TRBV27 with TRBJ1-1, with TRBD1 matching over 7 bases. Germline-derived CDR1 and CDR2 are MNHEY and SMNVEV (reference sequence). V lost 7 bases to trimming and J lost 2 bases; unmatched junction nucleotides: 7. The length of the CDR3 is 14 residues. CDR3 residues: CASIPRQGNTEAFF. The CDR3 nucleotides are TGTGCCAGCATCCCGAGACAGGGAAACACTGAAGCTTTCTTT.

As DNA, the CDR3 is TGTGCCAGCAGTGACCTATTGCGGGGAGGGACCTACAATGAGCAGTTCTTC. As protein: CASSDLLRGGTYNEQFF. The chain couples TRBV6-2 or TRBV6-3 to TRBJ2-1; the match to TRBD2 covers 7 bases. Germline CDR1 is MNHEY and CDR2 is SVGEGT. This CDR3 contains 17 residues. J lost 2 bases, V lost 5 bases, and 12 bases had no gene match.

This chain connects TRBV27 to TRBJ1-5; tentatively, D is TRBD1 (6 bases). The V and J ends lost 2 bases and 1 base respectively, with 15 bases between them. CDR3 length equals 17 residues. Germline CDR1 MNHEY, CDR2 SMNVEV (reference sequence). The CDR3 loop is CASSLQAGGPSNQPQHF. DNA of the CDR3: TGTGCCAGCAGTTTACAAGCTGGGGGCCCGAGCAATCAGCCCCAGCATTTT.

This chain joins TRBV7-2 and TRBJ2-7; 9 positions match TRBD2. CDR3 length: 13 residues. Germline CDR1 SGHTA, CDR2 FQGNSA. Trimming cost V 6 bases and J 2 bases; bases outside gene matches: 2. The CDR3 nucleotides are TGTGCCAGCAGGACTAGCGGAACCTACGAGCAGTACTTC. It specifies CASRTSGTYEQYF.

The chain joins TRBV5-1 to TRBJ2-7, with D possibly matching TRBD1 (5 bases). The ends were cut back, 2 bases at V and 3 bases at J, with 12 bases in the middle. CDR1 and CDR2 (germline): SGHRS, YFSETQ. CDR3 length: 14 amino acids. The CDR3 is CASSFGQGDYEQYF. The CDR3 bases are TGCGCCAGCAGCTTTGGGCAGGGTGACTACGAGCAGTACTTC.

There are a few counts of this clone. The V call is TRBV27, the J call TRBJ1-4; D possibly corresponds to TRBD1 (6 bases). The CDR3 sequence is 15 residues long. V was shortened by 4 bases and J by 3 bases, with 12 bases between the two germline ends. Germline CDR1 reads MNHEY; CDR2 reads SMNVEV (reference sequence). The CDR3 DNA follows: TGTGCCAGCAGTTCGTCGACAGGCTCTAATGAAAAACTGTTTTTT. Protein sequence: CASSSSTGSNEKLFF.

The rearrangement uses TRBV5-4 and TRBJ1-1; no clear D gene. Germline loops: CDR1 SGHNT, CDR2 YYREEE (reference sequence). The V gene lost 2 bases and the J gene lost 4 bases, with 9 bases spanning the gap. The CDR3 is 13 amino acids. The CDR3 bases are TGTGCCAGCAGCTTTTATGTTAGCACTGAAGCTTTCTTT. It codes for CASSFYVSTEAFF.

The rearrangement links TRBV19 to TRBJ2-3; tentative D call: TRBD2 (5 bases). The germline gives CDR1 LNHDA, CDR2 SQIVND (reference sequence). Trimming pared 3 bases from V and 6 bases from J, leaving 22 bases between. The CDR3 spans 17 residues. The DNA for the CDR3 is TGTGCCAGTAGTATCCAACGTAGCGCGGACCCTCGGGATACGCAGTATTTT. Residues: CASSIQRSADPRDTQYF.

V and J are TRBV5-1 and TRBJ1-4, with 8 bases aligning to TRBD1. This CDR3 comprises 14 residues. V shed 7 bases, J shed 8 bases, and the junction held 10 bases outside the gene matches. Germline V gene sequence: CDR1 SGHRS, CDR2 YFSETQ. CDR3 region: CASAGTGRWEKLFF. The DNA for the CDR3 is TGCGCCAGCGCGGGGACAGGCCGCTGGGAAAAACTGTTTTTT.

This clone was seen only a few times. The V and J genes are TRBV28 and TRBJ1-3; weak D call: TRBD1 (5 bases). The ends were cut back, 6 bases at V and 2 bases at J, with 8 bases in the middle. The V gene's germline CDR1 is MDHEN and CDR2 SYDVKM. The length of the CDR3 is 13 residues. CDR3 in amino acids: CASRRQTGNTIYF. CDR3 DNA sequence: TGTGCCAGCAGAAGACAGACTGGAAACACCATATATTTT.

The chain's CDR3 is CASSLNGFQGAGEQYF. CDR3 coding DNA: TGTGCCAGCAGTCTAAACGGATTTCAGGGGGCGGGGGAGCAGTACTTC. The V gene is TRBV27, the J gene TRBJ2-7; 8 bases are shared with TRBD1. The junction had 16 bases not matched to a gene; V was cut back by 5 bases and J by 7 bases. CDR1 is MNHEY and CDR2 is SMNVEV in the germline V gene (reference sequence). The CDR3 contains 16 residues.